The TCR beta chain under discussion was sequenced for a study of T cells in Graves' hyperthyroidism and ophthalmopathy. Ophthalmopathy patients had Clinical Activity Score at least 3, NOSPECS grade at least 4, duration under 3 months. Whole-study results and caveats: Ophthalmopathy stood apart from stable hyperthyroidism in a 13 V-J model. Most clonotypes that expanded in the thyroid above 0.001 also showed up in blood.

Note on this clonotype: The antigen remains unidentified.

V lost 2 bases, J lost 0 bases, and 6 bases stayed unmatched. The CDR3 has 16 amino acids. Germline V gene sequence: CDR1 MNHNS, CDR2 SASEGT. RNA transcripts gave rise to amplified TCR beta CDR3 regions. HTBI primers were used for first-round RT-PCR of the TCR CDR3. TCRdb recomputed calls from the multiplex PCR reads with MiXCR, one row per CDR3 protein. Of roughly 520,000 distinct CDR3 sequences in the sample, approximately 25% are singletons; the top ten hold about 11%. The sequence came from a woman aged 25 to 39 with Graves' ophthalmopathy. The chain combines TRBV6-1 with TRBJ2-5; 7 nucleotides agree with TRBD2. The sample was blood. Here the CDR3 reads CASSEQSGAYQETQYF. The DNA for the CDR3 is TGTGCCAGCAGTGAACAGAGCGGGGCCTACCAAGAGACCCAGTACTTC.